A selection of T cell receptor beta chains follows, all from one sample in a study of OX40 agonist ivuxolimab in advanced cancers. Using immunoSEQ multiplex PCR, the repertoire was profiled, and TCRdb retains in-frame clones only, with some absent. The sample records about 22,000 clones, around 83% being singletons. The sample here was CD4+ or CD8+ T cells sorted from blood, taken in a trial of the OX40 agonist ivuxolimab. The origin of the receptors is an adult with an advanced solid tumor such as melanoma, head and neck, liver or kidney cancer. CDR3s include the opening cysteine and the closing phenylalanine or tryptophan. D genes are given only for firm matches. Rows may omit the clone size; those that give it use once, few, many or a size class.

d_gene	v_gene	abundance	j_gene	CDR3nt	CDR3aa
TRBD2	TRBV27	-	TRBJ2-7	TGTGCCAGCAGTTTAGGGGGTAGCGGGGCCCCTCCGTACGAGCAGTACTTC	CASSLGGSGAPPYEQYF
TRBD1	TRBV18	few	TRBJ1-4	TGTGCCAGCTCACGCGGGACAGGGGGCACTGAAAAACTGTTTTTT	CASSRGTGGTEKLFF
-	TRBV5-4	-	TRBJ2-5	TGTGCCAGCAGCCAAACAGTTCAAGAGACCCAGTACTTC	CASSQTVQETQYF
-	TRBV7-8	-	TRBJ1-4	TGTGCCAGCAGCTTAGGGGGTGAAAAACTGTTTTTT	CASSLGGEKLFF
-	TRBV29-1	-	TRBJ2-5	TGCAGCGCCCTACAGTCAGAAGAGACCCAGTACTTC	CSALQSEETQYF
-	TRBV7-3	-	TRBJ2-2	TGTGCCAGCAGCTTAAGTCACACCGGGGAGCTGTTTTTT	CASSLSHTGELFF
TRBD1	TRBV27	once	TRBJ1-4	TGTGCCAGCAGTACCCCCCGGGACAGGGAACTGAGAAAACTGTTTTTT	CASSTPRDRELRKLFF
TRBD2	TRBV6-5	once	TRBJ2-1	TGTGCCAGCAGTTCCCCGACTAGCGGGATCCCCAATGAGCAGTTCTTC	CASSSPTSGIPNEQFF
TRBD1	TRBV6-5	few	TRBJ1-4	TGTGCCAGCAGTTACTCAGGGACAGGGAGTGAAAAACTGTTTTTT	CASSYSGTGSEKLFF
TRBD2	TRBV18	-	TRBJ2-1	TGTGCCAGCTCACCCGGGACTAGCGCCTGGGAGGAGCAGTTCTTC	CASSPGTSAWEEQFF
-	TRBV28	-	TRBJ2-7	TGTGCCAGCTGCTTGGCAAGAGGCTTCGGGGAGCAGTACTTC	CASCLARGFGEQYF
-	TRBV15	-	TRBJ2-7	TGTGCCACCAGCAGAGATCTCCTATCCTACGAGCAGTACTTC	CATSRDLLSYEQYF
-	TRBV10-3	-	TRBJ1-1	TGTGCCGCCTCCCCCCAGGCCACGAACACTGAAGCTTTCTTT	CAASPQATNTEAFF
-	TRBV6-5	-	TRBJ1-5	TGTGCCAGCAGTTACTCGATTACAGCCGGCCAGCCCCAGCATTTT	CASSYSITAGQPQHF
TRBD1	TRBV6-5	-	TRBJ1-2	TGTGCCAGCAGGAAGACAGGGATCCTATTCTATGGCTACACCTTC	CASRKTGILFYGYTF
-	TRBV2	-	TRBJ2-1	TGTGCCAGCAGTGCGGCCAGGGGACGCAATGAGCAGTTCTTC	CASSAARGRNEQFF
-	TRBV5-1	-	TRBJ2-1	TGCGCCAGCAGCTTGCAAGCGCAACGGATAGCGTGGGACAATGAGCAGTTCTTC	CASSLQAQRIAWDNEQFF
TRBD1	TRBV19	-	TRBJ2-7	TGTGCCAGTAGTGGGCGTAGGGACAGGGCGACCTACGAGCAGTACTTC	CASSGRRDRATYEQYF
-	TRBV10-3	-	TRBJ2-3	TGTGCCATCAGTGAGACGGTCACAGATACGCAGTATTTT	CAISETVTDTQYF
TRBD1	TRBV6-1	-	TRBJ1-2	TGTGCCAGCCCCGAGACAGGGAACTATGGCTACACCTTC	CASPETGNYGYTF
-	TRBV28	-	TRBJ1-1	TGTGCCAGCAGTCCCTACAGCTACACTGAAGCTTTCTTT	CASSPYSYTEAFF
TRBD2	TRBV2	-	TRBJ2-1	TGTGCCAGCAGTGAAGGGGGGGGAGGGTGGCATGAGCAGTTCTTC	CASSEGGGGWHEQFF
TRBD1	TRBV19	few	TRBJ2-6	TGTGCCAGTAGTACCGGGACAGGGGGTATGGCTGGGGCCAACGTCCTGACTTTC	CASSTGTGGMAGANVLTF
-	TRBV5-4	-	TRBJ2-3	TGTGCCAACAGCTTCGGTGGGGGTCTTTCAGATACGCAGTATTTT	CANSFGGGLSDTQYF
-	TRBV19	-	TRBJ1-4	TGTGCCAGTAGTACTGCGGGGGCTAATGAAAAACTGTTTTTT	CASSTAGANEKLFF
-	TRBV25-1	-	TRBJ1-2	TGTGCCAGCAGTCACCCGAGTGGGGCGGGAGGTTATGGCTACACCTTC	CASSHPSGAGGYGYTF
TRBD1	TRBV6-1	-	TRBJ1-5	TGTGCCATCCGTTACAGGGGCGGTAGTCAGCCCCAGCATTTT	CAIRYRGGSQPQHF
TRBD2	TRBV28	-	TRBJ2-3	TGTGCCAGCAGTTTACTCACACTAGCGGCTAGCACAGATACGCAGTATTTT	CASSLLTLAASTDTQYF
-	TRBV10-2	-	TRBJ2-2	TGCGCCAGCAATAAGGGCACCGGGGAGCTGTTTTTT	CASNKGTGELFF
TRBD1	TRBV2	-	TRBJ1-1	TGTGCCAGCAACCCACAGGGGCTTGGAACTGAAGCTTTCTTT	CASNPQGLGTEAFF
-	TRBV25-1	-	TRBJ1-6	TGTGCCAGCAGTGGGAACAGGGTTATAGATTCACCCCTCCACTTT	CASSGNRVIDSPLHF
-	TRBV5-1	-	TRBJ1-1	TGCGCCAGCAGCCCGGCGGGAGACTTGAACACTGAAGCTTTCTTT	CASSPAGDLNTEAFF
-	TRBV6-5	-	TRBJ1-5	TGTGCCAGCAGGACGGGTGAACCAAATCAGCCCCAGCATTTT	CASRTGEPNQPQHF
TRBD1	TRBV18	-	TRBJ1-6	TGTGCCAGCTCACCTCGCCAAGGACAGGGGAATTCACCCCTCCACTTT	CASSPRQGQGNSPLHF
TRBD1	TRBV9	few	TRBJ2-7	TGTGCCAGCAGCGTAGTACAGGGGCCCAAATACGAGCAGTACTTC	CASSVVQGPKYEQYF
-	TRBV18	-	TRBJ1-2	TGTGCCAGCTCACCGGGCGGGAGTCAGGTTGGCTACACCTTC	CASSPGGSQVGYTF
TRBD1	TRBV4-2	once	TRBJ1-5	TGTGCCAGCAGCCAAGCCTTAGGACAGGGCCACCAGCCCCAGCATTTT	CASSQALGQGHQPQHF
-	TRBV10-3	-	TRBJ1-1	TGTGCCATCAGTGACTCCCACAGGCGAAACACTGAAGCTTTCTTT	CAISDSHRRNTEAFF
-	TRBV5-1	-	TRBJ2-7	TGCGCCAGCAGCTTGGAGGCAGGGTGGGTGTACGAGCAGTACTTC	CASSLEAGWVYEQYF
-	TRBV7-9	-	TRBJ2-2	TGTGCCAGCATCGGGCCAGTGAACACCGGGGAGCTGTTTTTT	CASIGPVNTGELFF